These T cell receptor beta chains were read from a single sample in a study of control samples from healthy donors and cancer patients. TCRdb keeps only in-frame clones here, not all; method: immunoSEQ multiplex PCR. The sample yields 94,000 or so clones, about 81% seen once. Sequences were obtained from PBMCs. The receptors here all came from a man between 65 and 85 years old with lung cancer. Each CDR3 is given with its conserved first and last residue. The D gene is left open where the match is weak. For some rows the clone size is stated as once, few or many, or as a class when expanded; others skip it.

cdr3_aa: CASSLKLAGGPKNEQFF
cdr3_nt: TGTGCCAGCAGCTTGAAACTAGCGGGGGGGCCTAAAAATGAGCAGTTCTTC
clone_size: .
d_call: TRBD2
v_call: TRBV5-5
j_call: TRBJ2-1

cdr3_aa: CASSQDGGGRDNEQFF
cdr3_nt: TGTGCCAGCAGCCAAGATGGGGGGGGTCGGGACAATGAGCAGTTCTTC
clone_size: .
d_call: TRBD2
v_call: TRBV4-2
j_call: TRBJ2-1

cdr3_aa: CASSYEGGRNYGYTF
cdr3_nt: TGTGCCAGCAGCTACGAAGGGGGACGGAACTATGGCTACACCTTC
clone_size: .
d_call: .
v_call: TRBV9
j_call: TRBJ1-2

cdr3_aa: CASSLVAGKNNEQFF
cdr3_nt: TGCGCCAGCAGCTTGGTAGCGGGTAAGAACAATGAGCAGTTCTTC
clone_size: .
d_call: TRBD2
v_call: TRBV5-1
j_call: TRBJ2-1

cdr3_aa: CASSTRTGSNQPQHF
cdr3_nt: TGTGCCAGCAGCACCAGGACAGGGTCTAATCAGCCCCAGCATTTT
clone_size: .
d_call: TRBD1
v_call: TRBV7-8
j_call: TRBJ1-5

cdr3_aa: CASSPPTGQNTEAFF
cdr3_nt: TGTGCCAGCTCACCACCGACAGGGCAGAACACTGAAGCTTTCTTT
clone_size: once
d_call: TRBD1
v_call: TRBV18
j_call: TRBJ1-1

cdr3_aa: CASSLIQRETQYF
cdr3_nt: TGTGCCAGCAGCCTTATACAGAGGGAGACCCAGTACTTC
clone_size: few
d_call: .
v_call: TRBV7-9
j_call: TRBJ2-5

cdr3_aa: CASSQGPGLAGGRTDTQYF
cdr3_nt: TGTGCCAGCAGCCAAGGTCCGGGACTAGCGGGTGGCCGCACAGATACGCAGTATTTT
clone_size: .
d_call: TRBD2
v_call: TRBV3-1/TRBV3-2
j_call: TRBJ2-3

cdr3_aa: CASSVGGSVGRPHTDTQYF
cdr3_nt: TGTGCCAGCAGCGTAGGCGGATCGGTGGGTAGACCCCACACAGATACGCAGTATTTT
clone_size: .
d_call: .
v_call: TRBV9
j_call: TRBJ2-3

cdr3_aa: CASSMDRHSNQPQHF
cdr3_nt: TGTGCCAGCAGCATGGACAGGCATAGCAATCAGCCCCAGCATTTT
clone_size: .
d_call: TRBD1
v_call: TRBV2
j_call: TRBJ1-5

cdr3_aa: CASSPHSGQGAILYF
cdr3_nt: TGTGCCAGCAGCCCCCACTCGGGACAGGGGGCTATTCTGTACTTC
clone_size: few
d_call: TRBD1
v_call: TRBV9
j_call: TRBJ2-7

cdr3_aa: CASSQEVAGGYYNEQFF
cdr3_nt: TGTGCCAGCAGCCAAGAGGTAGCGGGGGGGTATTACAATGAGCAGTTCTTC
clone_size: .
d_call: TRBD2
v_call: TRBV3-1/TRBV3-2
j_call: TRBJ2-1

cdr3_aa: CASRQTSGRLAFF
cdr3_nt: TGTGCCAGCAGGCAAACTTCGGGGAGGCTGGCTTTCTTT
clone_size: .
d_call: .
v_call: TRBV28
j_call: TRBJ1-1

cdr3_aa: CASRTRDRGVRAKNIQYF
cdr3_nt: TGTGCCAGCAGGACCCGGGACAGGGGAGTGAGAGCCAAAAACATTCAGTACTTC
clone_size: once
d_call: .
v_call: TRBV21-1
j_call: TRBJ2-4

cdr3_aa: CASTAQQAGAYNEQFF
cdr3_nt: TGTGCCAGCACCGCCCAACAGGCGGGGGCATACAATGAGCAGTTCTTC
clone_size: .
d_call: .
v_call: TRBV6-6
j_call: TRBJ2-1

cdr3_aa: CASGKTGVVYEQYF
cdr3_nt: TGTGCCAGCGGGAAAACAGGGGTGGTTTACGAGCAGTACTTC
clone_size: .
d_call: TRBD1
v_call: TRBV27
j_call: TRBJ2-7

cdr3_aa: CASNPLGDTQYF
cdr3_nt: TGTGCCAGCAACCCTTTGGGGGATACGCAGTATTTT
clone_size: once
d_call: .
v_call: TRBV7-9
j_call: TRBJ2-3

cdr3_aa: CASSPTASSYEQYF
cdr3_nt: TGTGCCAGCAGTCCGACAGCGAGTTCCTACGAGCAGTACTTC
clone_size: .
d_call: .
v_call: TRBV2
j_call: TRBJ2-7

cdr3_aa: CASRLQAGGTEAFF
cdr3_nt: TGTGCCAGCAGGCTACAGGCGGGAGGCACTGAAGCTTTCTTT
clone_size: few
d_call: .
v_call: TRBV7-6
j_call: TRBJ1-1

cdr3_aa: CASSLQENQPQHF
cdr3_nt: TGTGCCAGCTCATTACAGGAGAATCAGCCCCAGCATTTT
clone_size: .
d_call: .
v_call: TRBV18
j_call: TRBJ1-5

cdr3_aa: CASSTVTGENGYTF
cdr3_nt: TGCGCCAGCAGCACCGTGACAGGGGAGAATGGCTACACCTTC
clone_size: .
d_call: TRBD1
v_call: TRBV5-1
j_call: TRBJ1-2

cdr3_aa: CASSIFVTLLHSNEQFF
cdr3_nt: TGTGCCAGTAGTATATTCGTGACACTACTCCACTCCAATGAGCAGTTCTTC
clone_size: .
d_call: .
v_call: TRBV19
j_call: TRBJ2-1

cdr3_aa: CASSSLGDRVETQYF
cdr3_nt: TGTGCCAGTAGCTCACTGGGGGACAGGGTTGAGACCCAGTACTTC
clone_size: once
d_call: TRBD1
v_call: TRBV19
j_call: TRBJ2-5

cdr3_aa: CASSLSGGGHDEQYF
cdr3_nt: TGTGCCAGCAGTTTATCCGGAGGGGGCCACGACGAGCAGTACTTC
clone_size: .
d_call: .
v_call: TRBV27
j_call: TRBJ2-7

cdr3_aa: CASSTRPGTGSRAFF
cdr3_nt: TGTGCCAGCAGCACACGTCCCGGGACAGGGTCGAGGGCTTTCTTT
clone_size: .
d_call: TRBD1
v_call: TRBV9
j_call: TRBJ1-1

cdr3_aa: CSVKTSGGSTDTQYF
cdr3_nt: TGCAGCGTTAAGACTAGCGGGGGGAGCACAGATACGCAGTATTTT
clone_size: .
d_call: TRBD2
v_call: TRBV29-1
j_call: TRBJ2-3

cdr3_aa: CASRRAPGGVYEQYF
cdr3_nt: TGTGCCAGCAGAAGGGCCCCGGGGGGAGTCTACGAGCAGTACTTC
clone_size: .
d_call: TRBD2
v_call: TRBV6-5
j_call: TRBJ2-7

cdr3_aa: CASSLGMTGRETQYF
cdr3_nt: TGTGCTAGCAGCTTAGGCATGACAGGGAGGGAGACCCAGTACTTC
clone_size: .
d_call: .
v_call: TRBV7-7
j_call: TRBJ2-5

cdr3_aa: CASSSQTGNNSPLHF
cdr3_nt: TGTGCCAGCAGCTCCCAGACAGGAAATAATTCACCCCTCCACTTT
clone_size: .
d_call: .
v_call: TRBV7-8
j_call: TRBJ1-6

cdr3_aa: CASNPKTSTDTQYF
cdr3_nt: TGTGCCAGCAACCCTAAGACTAGCACAGATACGCAGTATTTT
clone_size: .
d_call: .
v_call: TRBV2
j_call: TRBJ2-3

cdr3_aa: CASSTALRGRRSGNTIYF
cdr3_nt: TGTGCCAGTAGTACGGCGCTCAGGGGGCGACGGTCTGGAAACACCATATATTTT
clone_size: .
d_call: TRBD1
v_call: TRBV19
j_call: TRBJ1-3

cdr3_aa: CASSTPGVAETQYF
cdr3_nt: TGTGCCAGCAGCACTCCCGGGGTTGCAGAGACCCAGTACTTC
clone_size: .
d_call: .
v_call: TRBV11-2
j_call: TRBJ2-5

cdr3_aa: CASSTPGQGDGYTF
cdr3_nt: TGTGCCAGCAGTACTCCGGGACAGGGGGATGGCTACACCTTC
clone_size: .
d_call: TRBD1
v_call: TRBV2
j_call: TRBJ1-2

cdr3_aa: CASRRNRNTGELFF
cdr3_nt: TGTGCCAGCAGGAGAAACAGGAACACCGGGGAGCTGTTTTTT
clone_size: .
d_call: .
v_call: TRBV6-5
j_call: TRBJ2-2

cdr3_aa: CAWSVSRTSGGAYEQFF
cdr3_nt: TGTGCCTGGAGTGTAAGTAGGACTAGCGGGGGGGCCTATGAGCAGTTCTTC
clone_size: .
d_call: TRBD2
v_call: TRBV30
j_call: TRBJ2-1

cdr3_aa: CASCRGGRSPLHF
cdr3_nt: TGTGCCAGCTGCAGGGGTGGCCGGTCACCCCTCCACTTT
clone_size: .
d_call: .
v_call: TRBV21-1
j_call: TRBJ1-6

cdr3_aa: CASSRDLSTDTQYF
cdr3_nt: TGTGCCAGCTCCCGGGACTTAAGCACAGATACGCAGTATTTT
clone_size: .
d_call: .
v_call: TRBV25-1
j_call: TRBJ2-3

cdr3_aa: CASSPGGSADTQYF
cdr3_nt: TGTGCCAGCAGCCCCGGTGGGTCGGCAGATACGCAGTATTTT
clone_size: .
d_call: .
v_call: TRBV7-9
j_call: TRBJ2-3

cdr3_aa: CASMRRNQPQHF
cdr3_nt: TGTGCCAGTATGAGAAGGAACCAGCCCCAGCATTTT
clone_size: .
d_call: .
v_call: TRBV19
j_call: TRBJ1-5

cdr3_aa: CASSSLPGTGTTLHF
cdr3_nt: TGTGCCAGCAGTTCACTCCCAGGGACAGGGACGACCCTCCACTTT
clone_size: .
d_call: TRBD1
v_call: TRBV7-2
j_call: TRBJ1-6

cdr3_aa: CASSESLAGAADTQYF
cdr3_nt: TGCGCCAGCAGTGAGTCACTAGCGGGGGCTGCAGATACGCAGTATTTT
clone_size: .
d_call: TRBD2
v_call: TRBV10-2
j_call: TRBJ2-3

cdr3_aa: CASSFNTGELFF
cdr3_nt: TGTGCCAGCAGTTTCAACACCGGGGAGCTGTTTTTT
clone_size: .
d_call: .
v_call: TRBV27
j_call: TRBJ2-2

cdr3_aa: CASSPKSGGEYF
cdr3_nt: TGTGCCAGCAGCCCTAAGAGCGGGGGAGAGTATTTT
clone_size: .
d_call: TRBD2
v_call: TRBV7-6
j_call: TRBJ2-3

cdr3_aa: CASSWPQRNYGYTF
cdr3_nt: TGTGCCAGCAGTTGGCCTCAGCGTAACTATGGCTACACCTTC
clone_size: .
d_call: .
v_call: TRBV25-1
j_call: TRBJ1-2

cdr3_aa: CATSDPDRLHTQYF
cdr3_nt: TGTGCCACCAGTGATCCCGACCGCCTCCATACGCAGTATTTT
clone_size: once
d_call: .
v_call: TRBV24-1
j_call: TRBJ2-3

cdr3_aa: CSVMSSGANVLTF
cdr3_nt: TGCAGCGTTATGAGCTCTGGGGCCAACGTCCTGACTTTC
clone_size: .
d_call: .
v_call: TRBV29-1
j_call: TRBJ2-6

cdr3_aa: CASSPATGSSYEQYF
cdr3_nt: TGTGCCAGCAGTCCCGCCACGGGGAGCTCCTACGAGCAGTACTTC
clone_size: .
d_call: .
v_call: TRBV28
j_call: TRBJ2-7

cdr3_aa: CASRRTGAAYNEQFF
cdr3_nt: TGTGCCAGCAGACGAACAGGGGCGGCCTACAATGAGCAGTTCTTC
clone_size: .
d_call: TRBD1
v_call: TRBV28
j_call: TRBJ2-1

cdr3_aa: CASSLAGSRGSYNEQFF
cdr3_nt: TGTGCCAGTAGTTTAGCGGGTAGCCGGGGGTCCTACAATGAGCAGTTCTTC
clone_size: .
d_call: TRBD2
v_call: TRBV19
j_call: TRBJ2-1

cdr3_aa: CSAIEGNTEAFF
cdr3_nt: TGCAGTGCTATTGAGGGGAACACTGAAGCTTTCTTT
clone_size: .
d_call: .
v_call: TRBV20-1
j_call: TRBJ1-1

cdr3_aa: CASSEARRVGNTEAFF
cdr3_nt: TGTGCCAGCAGTGAAGCTCGAAGGGTAGGGAACACTGAAGCTTTCTTT
clone_size: .
d_call: .
v_call: TRBV2
j_call: TRBJ1-1

cdr3_aa: CASSVTGNWGNQPQHF
cdr3_nt: TGTGCCAGCAGTGTGACAGGGAACTGGGGCAATCAGCCCCAGCATTTT
clone_size: .
d_call: TRBD1
v_call: TRBV6-1
j_call: TRBJ1-5

cdr3_aa: CVRSSPGLAGEQYF
cdr3_nt: TGTGTCAGAAGCTCCCCCGGACTAGCGGGGGAACAGTACTTC
clone_size: .
d_call: .
v_call: TRBV7-5
j_call: TRBJ2-7